These 23 T cell receptor beta chains originate from one sample sequenced in a study of beta chain features in type 1 diabetes. General study results and limits: Patients with Type 1 diabetes showed moderately but significantly shorter TCRB CDR3s in all four CD4+ subsets.

Investigators reverse transcribed all isolated RNA, so they sequenced expressed TCRB transcripts. Method: immunoSEQ multiplex PCR; TCRdb's copy keeps in-frame clones and lacks some. The data show hundreds of thousands of clones, with around 15% seen just once and about 0.02% held by the top ten. These TCRs are of unknown antigen specificity. The sequencing sample was made of naive CD4+ T cells from blood. Receptors originate from a man between 18 and 35 years old with type 1 diabetes.

The rearrangement uses TRBV7-9 and TRBJ1-5, with a tentative D call TRBD1 (5 bases). Per the germline V gene, CDR1 is SEHNR and CDR2 is FQNEAQ (reference sequence). The V gene lost 1 base and the J gene lost 10 bases, with 17 bases spanning the gap. The CDR3 contains 15 residues. The CDR3 DNA is TGTGCCAGCAGCTTAGATCGGGGGGAGCAATCACCCCAGCATTTT. Amino acids: CASSLDRGEQSPQHF.

The V call is TRBV13, the J call TRBJ1-2; 7 bases fit TRBD1. CDR1 and CDR2 from the germline V gene are PRHDT and FYEKMQ (reference sequence). The CDR3 is made up of 15 amino acids. The V gene end was trimmed by 5 bases and the J gene end by 4 bases; junction bases not matched to a gene: 10. The CDR3 here is CASSAKGAGTYGYTF. In DNA form, the CDR3 reads TGTGCCAGCAGCGCCAAGGGGGCAGGGACCTATGGCTACACCTTC.

This clone occurred many times. The V and J genes are TRBV30 and TRBJ2-5, with D possibly TRBD2 on 6 matching bases. CDR3 size: 14 residues. Germline V gene data show CDR1 as GTSNPN and CDR2 as SVGIG (reference sequence). V was clipped by 1 base and J by 5 bases, with 14 bases between them. The CDR3, as DNA: TGTGCCTGGAGTGCGCCTTGGGCGGGGGAGACCCAGTACTTC. It yields the protein CAWSAPWAGETQYF.

The chain is built from TRBV13 and TRBJ2-7; 8 nucleotides match TRBD1. V lost 0 bases, J lost 7 bases, and 5 bases stayed unmatched. The germline CDR1 and CDR2 sequences are PRHDT and FYEKMQ (reference sequence). This CDR3 comprises 14 residues. The CDR3 coding sequence is TGTGCCAGCAGCTTAGGTGACAGGGGACGAGAGCAGTACTTC. Its translation: CASSLGDRGREQYF.

This clone appeared a few times. V and J are TRBV30 and TRBJ1-1; 8 bases fit TRBD1. The germline V gene encodes CDR1 GTSNPN and CDR2 SVGIG (reference sequence). The trim removed 0 bases at V and 1 base at J, leaving 4 bases unmatched. CDR3 length equals 15 residues. The CDR3 coding sequence is TGTGCCTGGAGTGTGACCGGGACAGGGAACACTGAAGCTTTCTTT. This encodes CAWSVTGTGNTEAFF.

The J gene is TRBJ1-6, the V gene TRBV5-4, with 7 bases matching TRBD1. Germline CDR1 reads SGHNT; CDR2 reads YYREEE (reference sequence). V lost 3 bases, J lost 6 bases, and 6 bases stayed unmatched. The CDR3 is 15 amino acids. The CDR3 sequence is CASSSPTGLNSPLHF. Here the CDR3 DNA reads TGTGCCAGCAGCTCCCCGACAGGGCTTAATTCACCCCTCCACTTT.

This clone was recorded a few times. This chain joins TRBV11-2 and TRBJ2-6; D unresolved. This CDR3 contains 18 residues. Germline V lookup: CDR1 SGHAT, CDR2 FQNNGV. V lost 3 bases, J lost 0 bases, and 15 bases lay in between. This chain's CDR3 is CASSFNWAPNSGANVLTF. The CDR3 bases are TGTGCCAGCAGCTTTAACTGGGCGCCCAACTCTGGGGCCAACGTCCTGACTTTC. The whole variable domain, remainder taken from reference TRBV11-2 and TRBJ2-6, is EAGVAQSPRYKIIEKRQSVAFWCNPISGHATLYWYQQILGQGPKLLIQFQNNGVVDDSQLPKDRFSAERLKGVDSTLKIQPAKLEDSAVYLCASSFNWAPNSGANVLTFGAGSRLTVL.

The chain combines TRBV5-1 with TRBJ2-1, with 7 positions matching TRBD2. V trimming: 2 bases; J trimming: 7 bases; junction bases outside the gene matches: 6. The CDR3 contains 14 residues. From germline, CDR1 is SGHRS and CDR2 YFSETQ. CDR3 DNA: TGCGCCAGCAGCTTCACCAGCGGGGCGAATGAGCAGTTCTTC. Protein sequence: CASSFTSGANEQFF. Based on the CDR3 plus reference TRBV5-1 and TRBJ2-1, the full variable domain is KAGVTQTPRYLIKTRGQQVTLSCSPISGHRSVSWYQQTPGQGLQFLFEYFSETQRNKGNFPGRFSGRQFSNSRSEMNVSTLELGDSALYLCASSFTSGANEQFFGPGTRLTVL.

This clone has only a few counts. The chain carries TRBV5-6 and TRBJ2-7, with 12 bases lining up with TRBD1. Trimming at V came to 4 bases and at J to 6 bases, leaving 11 bases not matched to a gene. The CDR3 is 16 residues long. CDR1 and CDR2 from the germline V gene are SGHDT and YYEEEE. The CDR3 loop is CASSPDGTGGVSEQYF. The CDR3, as DNA: TGTGCCAGCAGCCCGGACGGGACAGGGGGCGTCTCCGAGCAGTACTTC.

In its sample, this clone was seen a few times. This sequence joins TRBV9 and TRBJ2-3, with D perhaps TRBD1 or TRBD2 (5 bases each). V lost 3 bases and J 0 bases, leaving 11 bases between the germline ends. Germline V gives CDR1 SGDLS, CDR2 YYNGEE. This CDR3 is 15 amino acids long. This CDR3 is CASSAGTPSTDTQYF. CDR3 in DNA: TGTGCCAGCAGCGCCGGGACCCCCAGCACAGATACGCAGTATTTT.

This clone was detected a few times. This chain links TRBV10-3 with TRBJ2-5, with 12 bases that match TRBD2. This CDR3 is 17 amino acids long. The ends lost 4 bases at V and 1 base at J; junction bases unmatched: 7. CDR1 and CDR2 from the germline V gene are ENHRY and SYGVKD. CDR3 region: CAISAGTSGGIQETQYF. CDR3 coding DNA: TGTGCCATCAGTGCGGGCACTAGCGGGGGGATCCAAGAGACCCAGTACTTC.

V and J are TRBV10-3 and TRBJ1-6, with TRBD1 matching over 7 bases. V lost 6 bases, J lost 7 bases, and 0 bases stayed unmatched. There are 12 residues in the CDR3. Germline V gene data show CDR1 as ENHRY and CDR2 as SYGVKD. CDR3 in amino acids: CAIRQGNSPLHF. The CDR3, as DNA: TGTGCCATCAGACAGGGGAATTCACCCCTCCACTTT.

The chain joins TRBV5-1 to TRBJ2-3; the D gene could be TRBD1 or TRBD2 (5 bases each). V was shortened by 1 base and J by 0 bases, with 9 bases between the two germline ends. This CDR3 has 15 amino acids. Germline V gene lookup returns CDR1 SGHRS and CDR2 YFSETQ. The CDR3, as DNA: TGCGCCAGCAGCTTGCCCAGGGACAGCACAGATACGCAGTATTTT. As protein: CASSLPRDSTDTQYF.

This clone was observed a few times. V and J are TRBV6-5 and TRBJ1-2; TRBD1 agrees at 8 bases. The junction had 6 bases not matched to a gene; V was cut back by 10 bases and J by 5 bases. There are 12 residues in the CDR3. CDR1 and CDR2 from the germline V gene are MNHEY and SVGAGI. The CDR3 DNA sequence: TGTGCCACTACGGACAGGGTGTATGGCTACACCTTC. Its protein product is CATTDRVYGYTF.

The chain employs TRBV7-2 and TRBJ1-1; D uncertain. Germline CDR1 and CDR2: SGHTA and FQGNSA. Trimming took 5 bases from V and 1 from J, leaving 8 bases between them. The CDR3 is 13 amino acids. The CDR3: CASSPQTNTEAFF. CDR3 DNA: TGTGCCAGCAGCCCACAGACGAACACTGAAGCTTTCTTT.

This clone was observed a handful of times. V usage is TRBV7-8 and J usage is TRBJ1-6; D perhaps matches TRBD1 (5 bases). CDR1 SGHVS and CDR2 FQNEAQ come from the germline V gene. The CDR3 is made up of 13 amino acids. The V end lost 1 base, the J end lost 7 bases, and 5 bases lay between the germline ends. The CDR3 coding sequence is TGTGCCAGCAGCTTAGAGGGGAATTCACCCCTCCACTTT. As protein: CASSLEGNSPLHF.

A word on this clone: Other DNA variants within this sample encode the same CDR3. V is TRBV18 and J is TRBJ2-7; 7 bases map to TRBD1. Germline CDR1 and CDR2: KGHSH and LQKENI. V shed 3 bases and J 6 bases; nucleotides not matched to a gene: 2. The CDR3 length is 12 residues. This CDR3 is CASSPDRVEQYF. The CDR3, as DNA: TGTGCCAGCTCACCCGACAGGGTCGAGCAGTACTTC.

The sample holds a few counts of this clone. The rearrangement uses TRBV7-9 and TRBJ1-1; no reliable D call. This CDR3 region has 14 residues. The V gene lost 3 bases and the J gene lost 0 bases, with 8 bases spanning the gap. Germline assignment: CDR1 SEHNR and CDR2 FQNEAQ (reference sequence). CDR3 residues: CASSFLQMNTEAFF. CDR3 coding DNA: TGTGCCAGCAGCTTTTTACAGATGAACACTGAAGCTTTCTTT. Full variable domain (remainder filled in from reference TRBV7-9 and TRBJ1-1): DTGVSQNPRHKITKRGQNVTFRCDPISEHNRLYWYRQTLGQGPEFLTYFQNEAQLEKSRLLSDRFSAERPKGSFSTLEIQRTEQGDSAMYLCASSFLQMNTEAFFGQGTRLTVV.

To note about this clone: Within the sample, other DNA sequences also encode this same CDR3. The gene calls are TRBV29-1 and TRBJ1-2; D may be TRBD1 (5 bases). CDR3 length: 12 residues. Germline-derived CDR1 and CDR2 are SQVTM and ANQGSEA. The CDR3 sequence: CSDLQGAWGYTF. The CDR3 coding sequence is TGCAGTGATTTGCAAGGGGCTTGGGGCTACACCTTC.

The CDR3 DNA is TGTGCCAGCAGCGCAGGGAACTATGGCTACACCTTC. Translation gives CASSAGNYGYTF. This chain links TRBV6-5 with TRBJ1-2, with a tentative D call TRBD1 (5 bases). V gave up 6 bases and J gave up 2 bases, with 7 bases separating them. The germline V gene has CDR1 MNHEY and CDR2 SVGAGI. The CDR3 runs to 12 residues.

The chain uses TRBV5-8 and TRBJ1-5; 8 bases agree with TRBD1. CDR1 SGHTS and CDR2 YDEGEE come from the germline V gene. The junction had 5 bases not matched to a gene; V was cut back by 1 base and J by 5 bases. The CDR3 runs to 15 residues. CDR3: CASSLRTGSDQPQHF. CDR3 sequence (DNA): TGTGCCAGCAGCTTGCGGACAGGGTCCGATCAGCCCCAGCATTTT.

This clone was seen only a few times. The chain carries TRBV6-5 and TRBJ1-6; D uncertain. Looked up from germline, CDR1 is MNHEY and CDR2 is SVGAGI. CDR3 length: 14 amino acids. V lost 6 bases and J 3 bases, leaving 9 bases between the germline ends. The CDR3 region is CASRKSDYNSPLHF. CDR3 coding DNA: TGTGCCAGCAGGAAGAGCGACTATAATTCACCCCTCCACTTT.

This chain connects TRBV5-4 to TRBJ2-3; 7 bases match TRBD1. Per germline, CDR1 SGHNT and CDR2 YYREEE (reference sequence). The trim removed 4 bases at V and 5 bases at J, leaving 7 bases unmatched. CDR3 size: 14 residues. CDR3 nucleotide sequence: TGTGCCAGCAGCACGAGACAGGGCGGAGATACGCAGTATTTT. It specifies CASSTRQGGDTQYF.